These 24 T cell receptor beta chains were sequenced from one sample in a study of T cells in Graves' hyperthyroidism and ophthalmopathy. Researchers took RNA transcripts and amplified the TCR beta CDR3 regions from them. The HTBI set primed first-round TCR CDR3 RT-PCR. TCRdb re-derived calls from the multiplex PCR reads in MiXCR, one entry per CDR3 protein. The sample yields fewer than 800,000 distinct CDR3 sequences, about 17% seen once. Sequences were obtained from blood. All receptors come from a man in his late teens or twenties with Graves' hyperthyroidism.

At least ten counts were recorded for this clonotype. The chain has TRBV5-1 and TRBJ2-7; a weak D match, TRBD2 (5 bases). V was trimmed by 4 bases and J by 0 bases, leaving 11 bases between them. This CDR3 is built from 14 residues. Germline lookup yields CDR1 SGHRS and CDR2 YFSETQ. Here the CDR3 reads CASSHGLDSYEQYF. CDR3 DNA sequence: TGCGCCAGCAGCCACGGACTCGACTCCTACGAGCAGTACTTC.

In this sample, this clonotype turned up once. V and J are TRBV4-2 and TRBJ2-5; D call uncertain. The germline V gene has CDR1 LGHNA and CDR2 YNFKEQ. The CDR3 is 17 residues long. Trimming cost V 1 base and J 4 bases, with 19 bases left between them. The CDR3 DNA follows: TGTGCCAGCAGCCAAGTATCGGCTTCCCACAGTGGAGAGACCCAGTACTTC. This gives the protein CASSQVSASHSGETQYF.

This sequence joins TRBV5-1 and TRBJ1-1; D uncertain. Germline-derived CDR1 and CDR2 are SGHRS and YFSETQ. V was shortened by 0 bases and J by 1 base, with 10 bases between the two germline ends. This CDR3 has 15 residues. This chain's CDR3 is CASSLETIPNTEAFF. The CDR3 nucleotides read TGCGCCAGCAGCTTGGAGACAATACCGAACACTGAAGCTTTCTTT.

The chain links TRBV15 to TRBJ2-3; maybe TRBD2 (5 bases). This CDR3 has 12 amino acids. V was clipped by 5 bases and J by 5 bases, with 8 bases between them. The germline V gene has CDR1 LNHNV and CDR2 YYDKDF (reference sequence). This CDR3 is CATSPAGDTQYF. DNA for the CDR3: TGTGCCACCAGCCCGGCGGGAGATACGCAGTATTTT.

The sample holds a few counts of this clonotype. The rearrangement links TRBV10-3 to TRBJ2-5, with D unclear. The CDR3 covers 16 residues. The germline V and J ends were trimmed by 3 bases and 3 bases, with 17 bases remaining between them. The germline V gene has CDR1 ENHRY and CDR2 SYGVKD. CDR3 sequence reads: CAISDGSSGLEETQYF. Here the CDR3 DNA reads TGTGCCATCAGTGATGGGTCTTCGGGTCTAGAAGAGACCCAGTACTTC.

This rearrangement joins TRBV24-1 to TRBJ2-7, with D perhaps matching TRBD1 or TRBD2 (5 bases each). From germline, CDR1 is KGHDR and CDR2 SFDVKD. With 5 bases removed from V and 2 bases from J, the gap between germline ends came to 9 bases. The CDR3 consists of 13 residues. The CDR3 sequence: CATSGGPAYEQYF. The CDR3 coding sequence is TGTGCCACCAGTGGGGGACCAGCCTACGAGCAGTACTTC.

In this sample, this clonotype turned up a few times. This sequence joins TRBV19 and TRBJ1-5; 8 nucleotides line up with TRBD1. The V and J ends lost 3 bases and 2 bases, in that order; junction bases with no gene match: 3. Per germline, CDR1 LNHDA and CDR2 SQIVND (reference sequence). The CDR3 has 15 amino acids. In DNA form, the CDR3 reads TGTGCCAGTAGTATTCGGGGACAGGGCAATCAGCCCCAGCATTTT. Residues: CASSIRGQGNQPQHF.

In its sample, this clonotype was seen a few times. The chain carries TRBV6-1 and TRBJ2-2; 8 bases agree with TRBD1. The CDR3 consists of 15 residues. Germline V lookup: CDR1 MNHNS, CDR2 SASEGT. V lost 6 bases to trimming and J lost 0 bases; unmatched junction nucleotides: 3. The DNA of the CDR3 is TGTGCCAGCAGGACGACAGGGGCGAACACCGGGGAGCTGTTTTTT. It encodes CASRTTGANTGELFF.

This clonotype was counted at least ten times. The V call is TRBV28, the J call TRBJ2-1; D is possibly TRBD1 (6 bases). In germline, CDR1 is MDHEN, CDR2 SYDVKM. The V end was cut by 5 bases, the J end by 6 bases, with 14 bases between. The CDR3 consists of 14 residues. CDR3 loop: CASSNRAAPNEQFF. DNA of the CDR3: TGTGCCAGCAGTAACAGGGCGGCCCCCAATGAGCAGTTCTTC.

This clonotype appeared a few times. The V and J genes are TRBV4-1 and TRBJ2-1, with TRBD1 matching 7 bases. V gave up 2 bases and J gave up 7 bases; unmatched junction bases: 11. CDR3 length: 16 residues. Germline CDR1 and CDR2: MGHRA and YSYEKL. The CDR3 sequence: CASSQPGTARVNEQFF. The DNA of the CDR3 is TGCGCCAGCAGCCAACCCGGGACAGCTAGGGTGAATGAGCAGTTCTTC.

In this sample, this clonotype turned up a few times. This rearrangement joins TRBV7-9 to TRBJ2-7; TRBD1 matches at 11 bases. From germline, CDR1 is SEHNR and CDR2 FQNEAQ (reference sequence). The length of the CDR3 is 14 residues. The junction had 6 bases not matched to a gene; V was cut back by 5 bases and J by 6 bases. In DNA, the CDR3 is TGTGCCAGCAGCGAACAGGGACAGGGGGGCGAGCAGTACTTC. As protein: CASSEQGQGGEQYF.

CDR3 loop: CASSLSGGRNRMYTF. In DNA, the CDR3 is TGTGCCAGCAGCCTTAGCGGGGGGCGGAATCGGATGTACACCTTC. The chain couples TRBV12-3 or TRBV12-4 to TRBJ1-2, with D perhaps TRBD1 (6 bases). V was pared by 6 bases and J by 11 bases, with 25 bases between. There are 15 residues in the CDR3.

This clonotype was seen ten or more times. J is TRBJ1-1 and V is TRBV15; D unclear. The CDR3 runs to 13 residues. V was trimmed by 0 bases and J by 7 bases, leaving 9 bases between them. In germline, CDR1 is LNHNV, CDR2 YYDKDF (reference sequence). The CDR3: CATSRDLNDEAFF. CDR3 coding DNA: TGTGCCACCAGCAGAGATCTTAACGATGAAGCTTTCTTT.

This clonotype was recorded at least ten times. The CDR3 sequence is CASSLMLNYEQFF. DNA for the CDR3: TGTGCCAGCAGCTTAATGCTGAACTATGAGCAGTTCTTC. V is TRBV7-8 and J is TRBJ2-1; D call uncertain. Germline V gives CDR1 SGHVS, CDR2 FQNEAQ. This CDR3 spans 13 amino acids. V was cut by 2 bases and J by 8 bases, with 10 bases left in between.

This clonotype was counted many times. This chain links TRBV27 with TRBJ2-3, with D hard to call. Per germline, CDR1 MNHEY and CDR2 SMNVEV (reference sequence). The V gene lost 0 bases and the J gene lost 6 bases, with 4 bases spanning the gap. The CDR3 totals 12 residues. CDR3 in DNA: TGTGCCAGCAGTTTATCTGGGGATACGCAGTATTTT. Encoded protein: CASSLSGDTQYF.

This clonotype was seen many times. An end of the junction does not agree with germline; a read error may underlie this. The chain is built from TRBV5-1 and TRBJ2-7; 7 nucleotides line up with TRBD1. The length of the CDR3 is 14 residues. Germline V gene lookup returns CDR1 SGHRS and CDR2 YFSETQ. Written as DNA, the CDR3 is TGCGCCAGCAGCTTGTTAGGGGGCTCCCACGAGCAGTACTTC. It is translated as CASSLLGGSHEQYF.

The CDR3 coding sequence is TGTGCCACCCAGACTAGCGGATATAACACCGGGGAGCTGTTTTTT. Protein product: CATQTSGYNTGELFF. The rearrangement uses TRBV10-3 and TRBJ2-2; TRBD2 aligns across 9 bases. The CDR3 consists of 15 residues. Unmatched junction bases numbered 8, after V lost 10 bases and J lost 2 bases. Germline V lookup: CDR1 ENHRY, CDR2 SYGVKD.

V gene TRBV12-3 or TRBV12-4 combines with J gene TRBJ2-3; the match to TRBD2 covers 10 bases. The CDR3 is 16 amino acids. Germline trimming cut 0 bases from V and 2 bases from J; bases unmatched to any gene: 2. As DNA, the CDR3 is TGTGCCAGCAGTTTAGCACTAGCGGGACTCACAGATACGCAGTATTTT. Its translation: CASSLALAGLTDTQYF.

This chain links TRBV12-3 or TRBV12-4 with TRBJ1-3, with unresolved D. The CDR3 totals 12 residues. V gave up 7 bases and J gave up 2 bases, with 6 bases separating them. CDR3 DNA sequence: TGTGCCAGCACCGAGACTGGAAACACCATATATTTT. It yields the protein CASTETGNTIYF.

This clonotype has ten or more counts. This chain uses TRBV5-6 with TRBJ2-3, with TRBD1 matching over 7 bases. Germline V gene sequence: CDR1 SGHDT, CDR2 YYEEEE. The CDR3 runs 15 residues. Trimming at V came to 0 bases and at J to 4 bases, leaving 5 bases not matched to a gene. The CDR3 nucleotides read TGTGCCAGCAGCTTGGGTACAGGGGTTGCAGATACGCAGTATTTT. Its protein is CASSLGTGVADTQYF.

This clonotype was seen more than once but under ten times. The CDR3: CASRGIDGYTF. The CDR3 nucleotides read TGTGCCAGCCGGGGCATCGATGGCTACACCTTC. The chain carries TRBV12-3 or TRBV12-4 and TRBJ1-2; a weak D match, TRBD1 (5 bases). The CDR3 contains 11 residues. Trimming cost V 8 bases and J 6 bases, with 10 bases left between them.

As concerns this clonotype: One end of the junction is discordant with germline, which a read error may explain. The chain couples TRBV4-1 to TRBJ1-4; possibly TRBD1 for D (5 bases). The CDR3 spans 15 residues. Germline values: CDR1 MGHRA, CDR2 YSYEKL. The CDR3 protein is CASSQYTGLAEKLFF. The CDR3 nucleotides are TGCGCGAGCAGCCAATACACAGGATTGGCTGAAAAACTGTTTTTT.

V and J are TRBV29-1 and TRBJ1-1; D might be TRBD1 (6 bases). V lost 2 bases and J lost 3, with 16 bases in between. Looked up from germline, CDR1 is SQVTM and CDR2 is ANQGSEA. The CDR3 length is 15 residues. DNA for the CDR3: TGCAGCGTTGAACCCGCAGGGGCGCTAGACACTGAAGCTTTCTTT. This gives the protein CSVEPAGALDTEAFF.

This rearrangement joins TRBV11-2 to TRBJ1-1; D is unresolved. The CDR3 runs to 13 residues. The V gene lost 0 bases and the J gene lost 7 bases, with 9 bases spanning the gap. CDR1 is SGHAT and CDR2 is FQNNGV in the germline V gene. The CDR3 sequence is CASSLDFRLEAFF. DNA of the CDR3: TGTGCCAGCAGCTTAGATTTTAGACTTGAAGCTTTCTTT.